Presented here are 19 T cell receptor beta chains from one specimen sequenced in a study of blood T cells in healthy people across ages. Alongside a J-beta primer mix, a sample-barcoded 5' primer served in a second PCR lasting roughly 7 to 11 cycles. TCRdb re-called the 5' RACE reads through MiXCR, storing one row per CDR3 protein. The sample records roughly 1.7 million distinct CDR3 sequences, 30% to 35% being singletons. Sequenced: blood. The receptors were gathered from a woman in her 30s in good health.

This chain links TRBV28 with TRBJ1-6, with D possibly TRBD1 on 6 matching bases. From germline, CDR1 is MDHEN and CDR2 SYDVKM. V was shortened by 5 bases and J by 7 bases, with 15 bases between the two germline ends. The CDR3 loop spans 15 amino acids. CDR3 in amino acids: CASSLRTDGNSPLHF. Here the CDR3 DNA reads TGTGCCAGCAGTCTTCGGACAGATGGAAATTCACCCCTCCACTTT. The full variable domain, rest sourced from reference TRBV28 and TRBJ1-6, is DVKVTQSSRYLVKRTGEKVFLECVQDMDHENMFWYRQDPGLGLRLIYFSYDVKMKEKGDIPEGYSVSREKKERFSLILESASTNQTSMYLCASSLRTDGNSPLHFGNGTRLTVT.

This clonotype came up many times. The chain combines TRBV11-2 with TRBJ2-3; D possibly corresponds to TRBD2 (5 bases). Germline V gene data show CDR1 as SGHAT and CDR2 as FQNNGV. This CDR3 contains 15 residues. The ends were cut back, 4 bases at V and 1 base at J, with 12 bases in the middle. This CDR3 is CASSSNLARTDTQYF. The CDR3 DNA is TGTGCCAGCAGCTCCAACTTAGCGCGCACAGATACGCAGTATTTT.

The genes are TRBV4-1 and TRBJ2-1; weak D call: TRBD1 (5 bases). Germline assignment: CDR1 MGHRA and CDR2 YSYEKL. This CDR3 has 17 residues. V lost 4 bases and J 7 bases, leaving 23 bases between the germline ends. CDR3 in DNA: TGCGCCAGCAGCCCGATTTATAGGGGTCGTCTCGGGAATGAGCAGTTCTTC. Translated, it gives CASSPIYRGRLGNEQFF.

This chain uses TRBV5-6 with TRBJ1-2, with unresolved D. The V gene's germline CDR1 is SGHDT and CDR2 YYEEEE. V lost 0 bases and J lost 6, with 9 bases in between. There are 13 residues in the CDR3. The CDR3 sequence: CASSLARSHGYTF. CDR3 DNA: TGTGCCAGCAGCTTGGCTCGTAGCCATGGCTACACCTTC.

The table lists this clonotype with a few counts. The V call is TRBV27, the J call TRBJ2-7; 7 bases map to TRBD2. This CDR3 has 13 residues. V dropped 6 bases and J dropped 7; count of bases not matched to a gene: 9. CDR1 is MNHEY and CDR2 is SMNVEV in the germline V gene (reference sequence). The DNA of the CDR3 is TGTGCCAGCAGCGACGGGAGGATTGGGGAGCAGTACTTC. It translates to CASSDGRIGEQYF.

This clonotype was picked up a small number of times. CDR3 sequence: CASRQGQHTDTQYF. The CDR3 bases are TGTGCCAGCAGGCAGGGCCAGCACACAGATACGCAGTATTTT. The chain employs TRBV6-2 or TRBV6-3 and TRBJ2-3; a possible D gene is TRBD1 (5 bases). CDR1 and CDR2 from the germline V gene are MNHEY and SVGEGT. V was shortened by 6 bases and J by 2 bases, with 12 bases between the two germline ends. The CDR3 has 14 amino acids.

The rearrangement uses TRBV20-1 and TRBJ2-7, with D hard to call. The CDR3 totals 14 residues. Deletions cut 1 base from V and 3 bases from J, with 13 bases between. Germline V gene sequence: CDR1 DFQATT, CDR2 SNEGSKA (reference sequence). The CDR3 nucleotides are TGCAGTGCTAGAGCTTCGGACGGGTTCTACGAGCAGTACTTC. Protein product: CSARASDGFYEQYF.

V and J are TRBV7-3 and TRBJ1-2, with TRBD1 identical over 7 bases. Germline CDR1 SGHTA, CDR2 FQGTGA. V was clipped by 2 bases and J by 8 bases; unmatched bases: 5. This CDR3 is built from 13 residues. The CDR3 reads CASSLLQGYGYTF. The CDR3 nucleotides read TGTGCCAGCAGCTTACTACAGGGGTACGGCTACACCTTC.

This clonotype was counted only a few times. The chain joins TRBV27 to TRBJ2-3, with D tentatively TRBD1 (6 bases). CDR1 and CDR2 from the germline V gene are MNHEY and SMNVEV (reference sequence). The CDR3 sequence is 16 residues long. V lost 1 base and J 0 bases, leaving 11 bases between the germline ends. The CDR3: CASSLWGQRSTDTQYF. The CDR3, as DNA: TGTGCCAGCAGTTTATGGGGACAACGCAGCACAGATACGCAGTATTTT.

This rearrangement joins TRBV7-9 to TRBJ2-3; D gene ambiguous. Per the germline V gene, CDR1 is SEHNR and CDR2 is FQNEAQ (reference sequence). This CDR3 region has 14 residues. The ends were cut back, 5 bases at V and 3 bases at J, with 12 bases in the middle. In nucleotides, the CDR3 is TGTGCCAGCAGCCCTGACTGGATTACAGATACGCAGTATTTT. Protein: CASSPDWITDTQYF.

The chain employs TRBV30 and TRBJ2-6; D unclear. There are 13 residues in the CDR3. Trimming left V 3 bases short and J 0 bases short, with 3 bases between. Germline V gene sequence: CDR1 GTSNPN, CDR2 SVGIG (reference sequence). CDR3 DNA sequence: TGTGCCTGGAGGAGCTCTGGGGCCAACGTCCTGACTTTC. Translating it yields CAWRSSGANVLTF. The variable domain in full, completed from reference TRBV30 and TRBJ2-6, reads SQTIHQWPATLVQPVGSPLSLECTVEGTSNPNLYWYRQAAGRGLQLLFYSVGIGQISSEVPQNLSASRPQDRQFILSSKKLLLSDSGFYLCAWRSSGANVLTFGAGSRLTVL.

The J gene is TRBJ1-2, the V gene TRBV30; D possibly corresponds to TRBD1 (5 bases). The CDR3 is 15 amino acids. Germline V lookup: CDR1 GTSNPN, CDR2 SVGIG (reference sequence). The ends were cut back, 0 bases at V and 5 bases at J, with 16 bases in the middle. CDR3 sequence: CAWSVAGPLPYGYTF. The CDR3 bases are TGTGCCTGGAGTGTCGCGGGGCCCCTTCCTTATGGCTACACCTTC.

V and J are TRBV16 and TRBJ2-1, with 10 bases lining up with TRBD1. CDR3 length equals 16 residues. The germline V gene has CDR1 KGHSY and CDR2 FQNENV. Unmatched junction bases numbered 11, after V lost 3 bases and J lost 9 bases. CDR3 sequence (DNA): TGTGCCAGCAGCCAGCCGCCGGGACAGGGGAGGGCTGAGCAGTTCTTC. Amino acid sequence: CASSQPPGQGRAEQFF.

This clonotype was counted a few times. The V and J genes are TRBV27 and TRBJ2-7; no firm D call. V was pared by 6 bases and J by 10 bases, with 16 bases between. In germline, CDR1 is MNHEY, CDR2 SMNVEV (reference sequence). The CDR3 totals 12 residues. The CDR3 coding sequence is TGTGCCAGCAGCCTAATTGGTGATGCTCAGTACTTC. Its protein is CASSLIGDAQYF.

In its sample, this clonotype was seen a few times. The genes are TRBV5-1 and TRBJ2-3, with D tentatively TRBD2 (5 bases). V was shortened by 4 bases and J by 3 bases, with 15 bases between the two germline ends. Germline lookup yields CDR1 SGHRS and CDR2 YFSETQ. The CDR3 is 15 amino acids. The CDR3 sequence is CASSRTVTGTDTQYF. The CDR3 nucleotides are TGCGCCAGCAGCCGGACCGTTACGGGGACAGATACGCAGTATTTT.

About this clonotype: At one of its ends the junction is not consistent with the germline gene, which may arise from a read error. V usage is TRBV2 and J usage is TRBJ2-3, with 8 bases lining up with TRBD2. This CDR3 has 17 amino acids. Germline V lookup: CDR1 SNHLY, CDR2 FYNNEI. The CDR3 nucleotides read TGTGCTAGCAGTGATGGGACTAGTGGCGCGATTATAGATACGCAGTATTTT. Translating it yields CASSDGTSGAIIDTQYF.

In its sample, this clonotype was seen many times. The chain links TRBV7-3 to TRBJ2-7; no firm D call. Per the germline V gene, CDR1 is SGHTA and CDR2 is FQGTGA. The ends were cut back, 5 bases at V and 4 bases at J, with 12 bases in the middle. There are 13 residues in the CDR3. The DNA for the CDR3 is TGTGCCAGCAGCATAGGTCTGGGGTACGAGCAGTACTTC. It is translated as CASSIGLGYEQYF.

The chain employs TRBV12-3 or TRBV12-4 and TRBJ1-5; 9 nucleotides match TRBD1. With 6 bases clipped from V and 3 bases from J, the junction kept 9 bases outside the gene matches. The CDR3 contains 16 residues. CDR3 sequence reads: CASRSGTGTPNQPQHF. CDR3 bases: TGTGCCAGCAGATCCGGGACAGGGACTCCCAATCAGCCCCAGCATTTT.

This clonotype was recorded a few times. J is TRBJ2-1 and V is TRBV9; D is possibly TRBD2 (6 bases). The V and J ends lost 0 bases and 5 bases respectively, with 12 bases between them. Looked up from germline, CDR1 is SGDLS and CDR2 is YYNGEE. This CDR3 has 15 amino acids. The CDR3 nucleotides read TGTGCCAGCAGCGTAGACCCGGGGGTCCACAATGAGCAGTTCTTC. Protein product: CASSVDPGVHNEQFF.